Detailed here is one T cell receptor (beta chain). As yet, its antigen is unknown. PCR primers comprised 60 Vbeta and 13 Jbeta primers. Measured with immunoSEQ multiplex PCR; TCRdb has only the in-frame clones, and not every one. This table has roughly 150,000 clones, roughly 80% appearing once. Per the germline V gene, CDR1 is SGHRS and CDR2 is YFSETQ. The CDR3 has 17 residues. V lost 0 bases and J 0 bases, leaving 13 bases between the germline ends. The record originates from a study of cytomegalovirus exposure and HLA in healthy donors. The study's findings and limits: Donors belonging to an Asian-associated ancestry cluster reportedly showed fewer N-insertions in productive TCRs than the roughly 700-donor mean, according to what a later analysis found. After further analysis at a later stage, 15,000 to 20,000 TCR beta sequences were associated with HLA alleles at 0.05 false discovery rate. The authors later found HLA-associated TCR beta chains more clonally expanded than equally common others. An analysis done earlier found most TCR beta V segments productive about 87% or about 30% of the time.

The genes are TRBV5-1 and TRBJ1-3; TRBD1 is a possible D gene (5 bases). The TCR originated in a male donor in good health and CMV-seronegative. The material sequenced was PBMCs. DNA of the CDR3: TGCGCCAGCAGCTTGGTTGGGACTCCGAACTCTGGAAACACCATATATTTT. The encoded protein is CASSLVGTPNSGNTIYF.